This TCR beta chain was sequenced for a study of shared clonotypes between healthy human individuals. CDR1 and CDR2 from the germline V gene are SGHNT and YYREEE (reference sequence). The V segment lost 2 bases and the J segment 3 bases; nucleotides outside the gene matches: 10. CDR3 length: 16 amino acids. To note about this clone: Antigen: not known.

Whole-study results and caveats: Investigators collected only blood, and repertoires in tissues likely differ.

Sequenced by immunoSEQ multiplex PCR; TCRdb stores in-frame clones only, minus some. The sample shows more than 2,000,000 clones, approximately 94% of them seen only once. This chain uses TRBV5-4 with TRBJ2-7; 8 bases match TRBD2. The sequence was obtained from a man aged 18 to 29 in good health. Sequenced: naive CD4+ T cells sorted from blood. Subset: CD45RA+ positively selected. Written as DNA, the CDR3 is TGTGCCAGCAGCTTTTCGACGGGGGGGCCGCTCTACGAGCAGTACTTC. Translation gives CASSFSTGGPLYEQYF.